The clone carrying this T cell receptor (beta chain) has only a few counts. Lactation, pregnancy, other autoimmune disease or uncontrolled infection led to exclusion of patients. In making diagnoses, clinical symptoms, serum thyroxine and TRAb, thyroid ultrasound and orbital computed tomography were all used. The V gene lost 5 bases and the J gene lost 3 bases, with 9 bases spanning the gap. The CDR3 has 12 residues. Germline assignment: CDR1 GTSNPN and CDR2 SVGIG (reference sequence). There were TCR beta CDR3 regions amplified from RNA transcripts. Using the HTBI primer set, a first-round RT-PCR was run on the TCR CDR3. TCRdb processed the multiplex PCR reads anew with MiXCR; each CDR3 protein has one entry. The table shows 380,000 or so distinct CDR3 sequences, with around 14% occurring only once. This specimen comes from a study of T cells in Graves' hyperthyroidism and ophthalmopathy.

The receptor was derived from a woman aged 30 to 39 with Graves' hyperthyroidism. The rearrangement joins TRBV30 to TRBJ2-3; maybe TRBD2 (5 bases). Sequences were obtained from blood. The DNA for the CDR3 is TGTGCCTGGGGAGAGGGAACAGATACGCAGTATTTT. Its protein is CAWGEGTDTQYF.